This T cell receptor beta chain is drawn from a study of OX40 agonist ivuxolimab in advanced cancers. The V end lost 5 bases, the J end lost 10 bases, and 11 bases lay between the germline ends. This CDR3 has 11 amino acids. Germline CDR1 and CDR2: MNHEY and SVGAGI. Measured with immunoSEQ multiplex PCR; TCRdb has only the in-frame clones, and not every one. The table records 95,000 or so clones, 90% to 95% of them present only once. The chain links TRBV6-5 to TRBJ2-5; D may be TRBD2 (5 bases). The receptor's source is an adult with an advanced solid tumor such as melanoma, head and neck, liver or kidney cancer. The source was CD4+ or CD8+ T cells sorted from blood, collected in a trial of the OX40 agonist ivuxolimab. The CDR3 region is CASSRPGIQYF. CDR3 sequence (DNA): TGTGCCAGCAGTCGGCCGGGGATCCAGTACTTC.